Below, 28 T cell receptor beta chains from the same sample are listed, as sequenced in a study of blood T cells in healthy people across ages. A sample-barcoded 5' primer and a J-beta primer mix were used in a second PCR of about 6 to 11 cycles. TCRdb reprocessed the 5' RACE reads with MiXCR, giving one entry per CDR3 protein. Of about 640,000 distinct CDR3 sequences in the sample, 58% were seen once. Sample: blood. Every receptor here comes from a man in his fifties or sixties in good health.

The V gene is TRBV2, the J gene TRBJ1-5; no definite D call. Germline CDR1 SNHLY, CDR2 FYNNEI. V was clipped by 4 bases and J by 0 bases, with 16 bases between them. This CDR3 region has 17 residues. The CDR3 nucleotides are TGTGCCAGCAGTGGTCCCCTACAGTTTCCTAGCAATCAGCCCCAGCATTTT. It is translated as CASSGPLQFPSNQPQHF.

This chain links TRBV7-2 with TRBJ2-5; 11 bases match TRBD2. Losses at the gene ends were 5 bases for V and 1 base for J; bases not matched to a gene: 6. CDR1 is SGHTA and CDR2 is FQGNSA in the germline V gene. This CDR3 contains 16 residues. As DNA, the CDR3 is TGTGCCAGCAGCATAATTAGCGGGGGGGCCCAAGAGACCCAGTACTTC. It codes for CASSIISGGAQETQYF.

The CDR3 spells CASSPTRGLAGGNNEQFF. The CDR3 DNA reads as TGTGCCAGCAGCCCCACTAGGGGACTAGCGGGGGGTAACAATGAGCAGTTCTTC. The chain has TRBV7-6 and TRBJ2-1; 15 bases align to TRBD2. The V gene's germline CDR1 is SGHVS and CDR2 FNYEAQ. The junction had 10 bases not matched to a gene; V was cut back by 5 bases and J by 5 bases. This CDR3 has 18 amino acids.

J is TRBJ2-1 and V is TRBV20-1; 11 bases match TRBD2. This CDR3 region has 16 residues. Germline lookup yields CDR1 DFQATT and CDR2 SNEGSKA (reference sequence). With 3 bases clipped from V and 0 bases from J, the junction kept 4 bases outside the gene matches. The CDR3 DNA reads as TGCAGTGCTAGGACTAGCGGGGCCAGCTCCTACAATGAGCAGTTCTTC. Protein: CSARTSGASSYNEQFF.

This chain uses TRBV14 with TRBJ2-1, with D uncertain. V lost 5 bases to trimming and J lost 2 bases, with 10 bases between them. The CDR3 length is 14 residues. CDR1 SGHDN and CDR2 FVKESK come from the germline V gene. The CDR3 is CASSIRNTYNEQFF. The CDR3 DNA is TGTGCCAGCAGCATTAGGAACACCTACAATGAGCAGTTCTTC.

This chain links TRBV4-1 with TRBJ2-1; 13 bases match TRBD2. Germline CDR1 MGHRA, CDR2 YSYEKL. The CDR3 is made up of 17 amino acids. Trimming took 2 bases from V and 4 from J; bases not matched to a gene: 5. The CDR3 region is CASSQPGLAGRYNEQFF. As DNA, the CDR3 is TGCGCCAGCAGCCAACCGGGACTAGCGGGGAGATACAATGAGCAGTTCTTC.

The sample holds one count of this clonotype. V usage is TRBV9 and J usage is TRBJ2-3; no reliable D call. Between the trimmed V and J ends, which lost 0 bases and 2 bases, there was a span of 7 bases. This CDR3 has 14 residues. Per germline, CDR1 SGDLS and CDR2 YYNGEE. CDR3 DNA: TGTGCCAGCAGCGTAGATAGTACCACAGATACGCAGTATTTT. Encoded protein: CASSVDSTTDTQYF. The whole variable domain, filled in from reference TRBV9 and TRBJ2-3, reads DSGVTQTPKHLITATGQRVTLRCSPRSGDLSVYWYQQSLDQGLQFLIQYYNGEERAKGNILERFSAQQFPDLHSELNLSSLELGDSALYFCASSVDSTTDTQYFGPGTRLTVL.

This rearrangement joins TRBV3-1 to TRBJ2-2; D possibly corresponds to TRBD2 (6 bases). CDR3 length: 16 residues. Trimming took off 1 base at V and 2 bases at J, with 11 bases between the two ends. Germline V lookup: CDR1 LGHDT, CDR2 YNNKEL (reference sequence). In DNA form, the CDR3 reads TGTGCCAGCAGCCAAGGCGCGGGGTACAACACCGGGGAGCTGTTTTTT. This gives the protein CASSQGAGYNTGELFF.

This clonotype was found a few times. The chain recombines TRBV20-1 with TRBJ2-3; TRBD2 matches at 7 bases. V trimming: 5 bases; J trimming: 2 bases; junction bases outside the gene matches: 7. CDR3 length equals 14 residues. From germline, CDR1 is DFQATT and CDR2 SNEGSKA (reference sequence). In DNA form, the CDR3 reads TGCAGTGCTGGCGCTAGCGGAATCACAGATACGCAGTATTTT. This encodes CSAGASGITDTQYF.

This rearrangement joins TRBV6-1 to TRBJ2-7, with 7 bases lining up with TRBD2. The DNA end lines up better with TRBJ2-5; the J call may be wrong. The CDR3 extends over 11 amino acids. The V gene's germline CDR1 is MNHNS and CDR2 SASEGT. CDR3 sequence: CASHGRETQYF. In DNA form, the CDR3 reads TGTGCCAGCCACGGGAGGGAGACCCAGTACTTC.

J is TRBJ2-2 and V is TRBV20-1; TRBD1 matches at 7 bases. J was trimmed by 1 base and V by 4 bases; bases with no gene match: 9. The CDR3 covers 16 residues. CDR1 DFQATT and CDR2 SNEGSKA come from the germline V gene (reference sequence). CDR3 region: CSANNLGTVNTGELFF. DNA of the CDR3: TGCAGTGCTAATAACCTCGGGACAGTGAACACCGGGGAGCTGTTTTTT.

The chain joins TRBV29-1 to TRBJ1-1, with TRBD1 as a possible D gene (6 bases). The germline V gene has CDR1 SQVTM and CDR2 ANQGSEA. V was trimmed by 6 bases and J by 4 bases, leaving 18 bases between them. The CDR3 extends over 14 amino acids. The CDR3 loop reads CSVENRGGRTEAFF. The CDR3 region has the DNA TGCAGCGTGGAGAATCGCGGGGGGCGCACTGAAGCTTTCTTT.

This clonotype was found a few times. This chain links TRBV29-1 with TRBJ2-7; no firm D call. Trimming removed 6 bases at V and 7 bases at J, with 19 bases between. Looked up from germline, CDR1 is SQVTM and CDR2 is ANQGSEA. This CDR3 is 13 amino acids long. CDR3 loop: CSVRLPAGWEQYF. The CDR3 region has the DNA TGCAGCGTAAGGCTGCCAGCTGGGTGGGAGCAGTACTTC.

On this clonotype: One base away lies a much larger clone, so this may be a sequencing read error. J is TRBJ2-1 and V is TRBV29-1, with D perhaps TRBD1 (5 bases). V lost 2 bases and J lost 7, with 15 bases in between. The CDR3 length is 14 residues. CDR1 is SQVTM and CDR2 is ANQGSEA in the germline V gene. This CDR3 is CSVEMGRWSNEQFF. CDR3 coding DNA: TGCAGCGTTGAAATGGGGCGGTGGAGTAATGAGCAGTTCTTC.

The chain carries TRBV5-5 and TRBJ2-3, with D unclear. CDR1 and CDR2 from the germline V gene are SGHKS and YYEKEE (reference sequence). The ends were cut back, 3 bases at V and 0 bases at J, with 11 bases in the middle. This CDR3 has 15 residues. The CDR3: CASSSDGTSTDTQYF. Written as DNA, the CDR3 is TGTGCCAGCAGCTCGGACGGAACTAGCACAGATACGCAGTATTTT.

This clonotype is a singleton in its sample. CDR3 nucleotide sequence: TGTGCCATCAGTGAATTGCCTAGCACAGATACGCAGTATTTT. It encodes CAISELPSTDTQYF. The genes are TRBV10-3 and TRBJ2-3, with D unclear. CDR1 and CDR2 from the germline V gene are ENHRY and SYGVKD. The CDR3 is made up of 14 amino acids. Trimming stripped 3 bases from V and 0 bases from J, with 7 bases between.

The CDR3 loop is CASSTPTTGHIYEQYF. CDR3 sequence (DNA): TGTGCCAGCAGCACCCCGACCACAGGACACATCTACGAGCAGTACTTC. The chain combines TRBV7-2 with TRBJ2-7; D may be TRBD1 (5 bases). Looked up from germline, CDR1 is SGHTA and CDR2 is FQGNSA. Trimming took 5 bases from V and 3 from J, leaving 20 bases between them. This CDR3 has 16 amino acids. The full variable domain, rest sourced from reference TRBV7-2 and TRBJ2-7, is GAGVSQSPSNKVTEKGKDVELRCDPISGHTALYWYRQSLGQGLEFLIYFQGNSAPDKSGLPSDRFSAERTGGSVSTLTIQRTQQEDSAVYLCASSTPTTGHIYEQYFGPGTRLTVT.

The chain couples TRBV10-3 to TRBJ2-1; D is tentatively TRBD1 or TRBD2 (5 bases each). This CDR3 has 12 residues. The V end lost 6 bases, the J end lost 8 bases, and 11 bases lay between the germline ends. In germline, CDR1 is ENHRY, CDR2 SYGVKD. The CDR3 DNA sequence: TGTGCCATCAGGGGGGTATCCGATGAGCAGTTCTTC. Translation gives CAIRGVSDEQFF.

This clonotype has only a few counts. The V gene is TRBV18, the J gene TRBJ2-5, with 9 positions matching TRBD2. Germline V gives CDR1 KGHSH, CDR2 LQKENI. The length of the CDR3 is 15 residues. J gave up 5 bases and V 3 bases, and 7 bases lay outside the gene matches. This CDR3 is CASSPRTSVGETQYF. The DNA of the CDR3 is TGTGCCAGCTCACCTCGGACTAGCGTTGGGGAGACCCAGTACTTC. Variable domain in full (rest from reference TRBV18 and TRBJ2-5): NAGVMQNPRHLVRRRGQEARLRCSPMKGHSHVYWYRQLPEEGLKFMVYLQKENIIDESGMPKERFSAEFPKEGPSILRIQQVVRGDSAAYFCASSPRTSVGETQYFGPGTRLLVL.

This chain uses TRBV7-6 with TRBJ2-1, with D perhaps matching TRBD2 (5 bases). V was shortened by 10 bases and J by 1 base, with 17 bases between the two germline ends. The CDR3 has 15 residues. Germline V lookup: CDR1 SGHVS, CDR2 FNYEAQ. The CDR3 spells CANNLSPGSYNEQFF. The CDR3 DNA reads as TGTGCCAACAACTTGTCACCGGGGTCCTACAATGAGCAGTTCTTC.

This clonotype was seen more than once but under ten times. One end of the junction does not line up with germline, which may come from a read error. The chain couples TRBV12-3 or TRBV12-4 to TRBJ2-1; TRBD1 matches at 7 bases. The CDR3 contains 16 residues. The CDR3 DNA sequence: TGTGCCAGCAGTTGGGTTGTGGGACAGTCCTCCAATGAGCAGTTCTTC. This encodes CASSWVVGQSSNEQFF.

This chain uses TRBV4-1 with TRBJ2-3, with TRBD2 matching over 8 bases. Per the germline V gene, CDR1 is MGHRA and CDR2 is YSYEKL. V trimming: 1 base; J trimming: 2 bases; junction bases outside the gene matches: 5. The CDR3 extends over 16 amino acids. The CDR3 sequence: CASSQGAGGATDTQYF. CDR3 sequence (DNA): TGCGCCAGCAGCCAAGGGGCCGGGGGGGCCACAGATACGCAGTATTTT.

V is TRBV12-5 and J is TRBJ2-7; 9 bases are a match to TRBD1. CDR1 LGHNT and CDR2 FRNRAP come from the germline V gene. The junction had 13 bases not matched to a gene; V was cut back by 5 bases and J by 2 bases. The CDR3 loop spans 17 amino acids. CDR3 residues: CASGLTHPGQGTYEQYF. In nucleotides, the CDR3 is TGTGCTAGTGGTCTGACCCATCCGGGACAGGGTACCTACGAGCAGTACTTC.

The rearrangement uses TRBV7-8 and TRBJ2-5, with 7 bases identical to TRBD1. Matching the DNA end better, TRBJ2-7 makes the J call doubtful. The CDR3 spans 15 residues. CDR1 and CDR2 from the germline V gene are SGHVS and FQNEAQ. CDR3 nucleotides: TGTGCCAGCAGCTTAAACAGACAGGGTCGGAGCGAGCAGTACTTC. As protein: CASSLNRQGRSEQYF.

This clonotype came up a few times. V usage is TRBV20-1 and J usage is TRBJ2-1, with 12 bases identical to TRBD2. This CDR3 region has 15 residues. CDR1 is DFQATT, CDR2 SNEGSKA, per germline (reference sequence). V trimming: 6 bases; J trimming: 5 bases; junction bases outside the gene matches: 8. CDR3 in DNA: TGCAGTGCGCGCACTAGCGGGGGGCCCCACAATGAGCAGTTCTTC. Its protein is CSARTSGGPHNEQFF.

This clonotype was counted a single time. The chain uses TRBV5-1 and TRBJ2-7; 8 nucleotides agree with TRBD1. The J call may be in error: the DNA end matches TRBJ2-5 better. CDR3 length: 15 residues. The germline V gene has CDR1 SGHRS and CDR2 YFSETQ. For the CDR3, the DNA is TGCGCCAGCAGCTTGGGGACAGGGCCCATGGAGACCCAGTACTTC. This sequence encodes CASSLGTGPMETQYF.

The chain joins TRBV7-2 to TRBJ1-5; 7 bases are shared with TRBD1. The CDR3 consists of 16 residues. V shed 6 bases and J 3 bases; nucleotides not matched to a gene: 11. Germline CDR1 reads SGHTA; CDR2 reads FQGNSA. The CDR3 sequence: CASRRTGDNDNQPQHF. The CDR3 region has the DNA TGTGCCAGCAGGCGTACAGGGGACAACGACAATCAGCCCCAGCATTTT.

V usage is TRBV12-3 or TRBV12-4 and J usage is TRBJ1-5; D is uncertain. The CDR3 is 13 amino acids. Deletions cut 5 bases from V and 6 bases from J, with 11 bases between. This chain's CDR3 is CASSPAGGQPQHF. For the CDR3, the DNA is TGTGCCAGCAGTCCCGCGGGAGGTCAGCCCCAGCATTTT.